This TCR beta chain stems from a study of cytomegalovirus exposure and HLA in healthy donors (dated by TCRdb to about 2017). Background for the entire study: In an earlier analysis of approximately 640 of the donors, around 290 Gb of sequence data and roughly 100 million unique TCR beta sequences from roughly 200 million T cells were reported. An early release that covered about 640 HLA-typed donors contained around 300 gigabases of sequencing data and 85 million to 100 million unique TCR sequences. Among the roughly 400 genotyped donors, around 81% belonged to the genetic ancestry cluster associated with self-reported Caucasian donors. The study aimed to test whether signatures of past pathogen exposure could be identified by cataloging public T cell receptors. The study used immunosequencing to profile the T cell repertoires of more than 650 subjects and linked those repertoires to cytomegalovirus serostatus. A separate validation cohort of 90 to 150 different subjects was used in addition to the 666-subject first cohort. The study combined high-throughput TCR immunosequencing, statistical association of individual TCRs with disease status, and machine learning to predict cytomegalovirus infection status. A later analysis re-examined previously published TCR beta repertoires from just over 650 donors and added high-resolution HLA genotyping to investigate patterns of TCR occurrence. Rather than using new phenotypic data, the later analysis identified candidate immune exposures from TCR beta sequences and from how often those sequences occurred across donors. An earlier analysis of 587 of the donors used high-throughput TCR beta sequencing to judge whether each TCR beta V gene segment behaved as functional or pseudogenic. Alongside the repertoire data, information on donor age, sex, ethnicity and CMV serostatus was compiled. A later genetic analysis used genome-wide SNP genotypes for about three fifths of the 666 donors, treating that subset as a discovery cohort. All discovery cohort repertoires had been generated using a single sequencing platform. Both class I and class II loci were covered by HLA typing, at four-digit resolution. The number of donors typed differed by locus, with about 629-630 for A, B, C, DRB1 and DQB1, around 560 for DQA1, about 610 for DPA1, and about 450 for DPB1. Because of strong linkage in the cohort, 5 or 6 DR-DQ haplotypes were treated as single units for association and clustering. Across approximately 400 genotyped donors of the cohort, an average of roughly 250,000 unique TCR beta nucleotide sequences per donor were sequenced, and 15% to 20% of those sequences were non-productive. What the research found in general, with its limitations: According to a later analysis, parvovirus B19, influenza, CMV and Epstein-Barr virus appeared linked to several top co-occurrence clusters. Most CMV-associated TCR beta chains appeared to be HLA-restricted in a later analysis, and the HLA associations seemed to be driven largely by CMV exposure. Most TCR sequences were observed very rarely across donors, whereas some public TCRs were present in many individuals. The only immune exposure information available for the cohort was CMV serostatus. About 17 rarely observed V segments, including chromosome 9 orphons, were excluded from the earlier analysis of several hundred of the donors because counts were too low. The 87-base-pair reads could not distinguish some IMGT-functional V segments, including TRBV6-2 and TRBV6-3, so those segments were excluded. When HLA alleles, especially DR and DQ, strongly co-occurred, attributing TCR associations to individual alleles was difficult. Correlated functional status among segregating V segments might reflect linkage disequilibrium, but an unknown experimental factor could not be ruled out. At a false discovery rate of 0.05, a later analysis linked around 17,000 TCR beta sequences to specific HLA alleles. In a later analysis, the rate of TCR association differed among HLA loci, with DRB1 alleles having the most associated TCRs and HLA-C alleles having the fewest. Compared with the 666-donor mean, donors in an Asian-associated ancestry cluster had fewer N-insertions in productive TCRs, according to a later genetic analysis. Three of the identified cytomegalovirus-associated TCR beta chains were confirmed in vitro to be specific for cytomegalovirus antigens. A group of highly shared sequence variants was considered likely to be a technical artifact of the sequencing pipeline. The cohort was sequenced for TCR beta chains only, and without alpha or paired-chain data the features that could be detected were limited. The authors suggested that the approach could potentially be extended to other disease states and immunological phenotypes. Broadly in line with IMGT annotations, most TCR beta V segments showed up in productive rearrangements about 90% or about 30% of the time in an earlier analysis of some 590 of the donors. In a later analysis, HLA-associated TCR beta chains showed more clonal expansion and lower generation probabilities than non-associated chains that were equally common. Because HLA typing was missing for some donors at each locus, association tests included only the typed subset. A further reported finding was that TCR beta sequences accurately predicted the HLA-A and HLA-B alleles for most subjects in the first cohort. The study listed 164 TCR beta chains as associated with cytomegalovirus. In a later genetic analysis, a missense DCLRE1C variant was associated with V-gene and J-gene trimming of TCR beta chains, and the association was replicated in an independent cohort. Roughly uniform sequencing depth across donors was assumed in presence/absence analyses, although this assumption may not hold. In both the original and validation cohorts, the classifier was reported to diagnose cytomegalovirus status with high specificity and sensitivity.

Remarks on this clone: Its binding antigen is unknown. No much larger clone exists at a distance of one base, and base qualities are not known.

Library construction relied on the immunoSEQ multiplex PCR assay. The multiplex PCR relied on a mix of 60 forward primers for TCR Vbeta segments and 13 reverse primers for TCR Jbeta segments. A multiplex PCR assay on genomic DNA amplified the CDR3 region of rearranged TCR beta genes. The Illumina HiSeq System was used to sequence the amplified TCR beta libraries as 87-base-pair reads. As for how the authors treated the data: A later analysis counted about 80 million unique TCR beta chains across the 640 or so repertoires, and 10 million to 12 million of these chains were shared by at least two donors. A nearest-neighbor algorithm error-corrected the raw reads and collapsed the reads into unique sequences, merging closely related sequences to remove PCR and sequencing errors. To assign V, D and J gene segments, CDR3 sequences were aligned to IMGT reference sequences. Each retained sequence needed at least a six-nucleotide match to both a V gene segment and a J gene segment. Rearrangements were called productive when the CDR3 lacked stop codons and stayed in frame with V and J; all others were non-productive. CDR3 was defined according to IMGT convention as the region running from the second conserved V-encoded cysteine to the conserved J-encoded phenylalanine. In an earlier analysis of more than 550 of the donors, sequences lacking an unambiguous match to a single V gene segment were excluded. In an earlier analysis of around 590 of the donors, a V segment was called functional when productive rearrangements were above 56.7%, and segregating when the standard deviation between donors exceeded 5%. A statistical classification framework was built for diagnosing cytomegalovirus status from the catalog of TCR beta chain sequences. In a later analysis, V and J genes were assigned by comparing TCR nucleotide sequences against IMGT/GENE-DB human TR gene sequences. The TCRdist pipeline was used in a later analysis to assign CDR3 sequences and most-parsimonious VDJ recombination scenarios. In a later analysis, each TCR beta chain was defined by its CDR3 amino acid sequence together with its V-gene family, and reads without a unique V-gene family were excluded. In a later analysis, 450 to 600 highly shared, low-generation-probability nucleotide sequences were removed to address suspected cross-contamination and a sequencing artifact. In a later analysis, a clonal expansion index for each public chain was calculated from normalized within-repertoire ranks of inferred template counts. In a later analysis, generation probabilities were computed with a VDJ recombination model fitted to out-of-frame rearrangements, and the resulting probabilities were checked against IGoR. Hypergeometric tests were used in a later analysis to score TCR-TCR, TCR-HLA and TCR-CMV co-occurrence, with a repertoire-size bias correction applied to the TCR pairs. To estimate false discovery rates, a later analysis permuted the HLA or CMV assignments 20 times. In a later analysis, co-occurring TCRs were grouped using DBSCAN, and TCRdist sequence similarity was added for clustering within HLA-allele-positive subsets. Repertoires with fewer than 30,000 or more than 120,000 public chains, plus five repertoires with anomalous nucleotide sharing, were excluded from co-occurrence clustering. Sourced from immuneACCESS, this table was stored by TCRdb with only in-frame sequences that have V and J called. A share of the clones is absent; for the studies checked, an unresolved V gene accounts for under half, and the remainder has no known explanation. The V and J calls and clone size were taken over from that table, and D and trimming were inferred from the DNA. For this sample the table gives roughly 150,000 clones, of which over 60% were detected only once. Jointly, the top ten make up roughly 0.68% of the sample.

In total, approximately 690 healthy bone marrow donors made up the cohort. Cohort members were all nominally healthy when sampled, although unrecorded immune exposures were likely present. The donor was CMV seronegative and belonged to the group of several hundred seronegative cohort members. Every donor gave a peripheral blood sample, and the peripheral blood mononuclear cells from that sample were used for TCR beta sequencing. Genomic DNA extraction from the blood cell samples was performed with the Qiagen DNeasy Blood Extraction Kit. CDR1 SEHNR and CDR2 FQNEAQ were looked up in the germline V gene (reference sequence). Measured from the cysteine to the phenylalanine, the CDR3 is 14 residues long. This entry keeps only the CDR3 DNA: 42 bases, framed from base 1. V is pared back by 1 base and J by 6 bases, with 12 bases lying between the germline termini.

The source of this sequence is a male donor in good health and CMV-seronegative. The sequenced sample was PBMCs. The chain couples TRBV7-9 to TRBJ1-2, with TRBD1 as a weak D call on 6 bases. The DNA sequence is TGTGCCAGCAGCTTAGGTGGGGGCCTAGATGGCTACACCTTC. Translated, it gives CASSLGGGLDGYTF.